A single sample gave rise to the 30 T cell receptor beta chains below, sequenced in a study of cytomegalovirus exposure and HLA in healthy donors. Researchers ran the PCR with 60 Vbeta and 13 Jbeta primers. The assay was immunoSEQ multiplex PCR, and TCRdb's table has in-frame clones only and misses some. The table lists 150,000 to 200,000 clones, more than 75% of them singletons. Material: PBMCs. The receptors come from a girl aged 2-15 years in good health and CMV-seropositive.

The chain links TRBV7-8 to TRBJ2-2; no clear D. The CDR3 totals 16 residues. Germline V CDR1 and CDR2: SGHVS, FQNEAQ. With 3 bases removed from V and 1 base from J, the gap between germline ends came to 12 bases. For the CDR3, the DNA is TGTGCCAGCAGCTTTAGCCGGCTGCTGAACACCGGGGAGCTGTTTTTT. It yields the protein CASSFSRLLNTGELFF. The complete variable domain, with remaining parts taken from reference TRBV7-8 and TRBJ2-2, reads GAGVSQSPRYKVAKRGQDVALRCDPISGHVSLFWYQQALGQGPEFLTYFQNEAQLDKSGLPSDRFFAERPEGSVSTLKIQRTQQEDSAVYLCASSFSRLLNTGELFFGEGSRLTVL.

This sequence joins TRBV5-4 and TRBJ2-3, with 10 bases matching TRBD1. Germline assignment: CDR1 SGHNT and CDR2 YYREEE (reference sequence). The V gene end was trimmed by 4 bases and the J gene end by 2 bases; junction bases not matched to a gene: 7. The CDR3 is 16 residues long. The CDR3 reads CASSRMTGGATDTQYF. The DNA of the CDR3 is TGTGCCAGCAGCCGAATGACAGGGGGCGCCACAGATACGCAGTATTTT.

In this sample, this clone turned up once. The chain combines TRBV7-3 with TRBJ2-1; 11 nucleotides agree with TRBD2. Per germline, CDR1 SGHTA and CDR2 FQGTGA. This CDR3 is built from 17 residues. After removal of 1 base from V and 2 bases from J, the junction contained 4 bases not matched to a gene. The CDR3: CASSLIGTSGTYNEQFF. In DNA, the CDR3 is TGTGCCAGCAGCTTAATAGGGACTAGCGGAACCTACAATGAGCAGTTCTTC.

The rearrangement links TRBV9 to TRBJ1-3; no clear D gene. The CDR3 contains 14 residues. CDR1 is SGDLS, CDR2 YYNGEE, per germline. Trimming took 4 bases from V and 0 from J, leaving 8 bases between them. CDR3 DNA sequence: TGTGCCAGCAGCTCGGGGAACTCTGGAAACACCATATATTTT. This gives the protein CASSSGNSGNTIYF.

As DNA, the CDR3 is TGTGCCAGCAGCCGACAGGGGACGACCGGGGAGCTGTTTTTT. This encodes CASSRQGTTGELFF. The chain carries TRBV6-4 and TRBJ2-2; 8 nucleotides match TRBD1. Trimming cost V 6 bases and J 5 bases; bases outside gene matches: 5. The CDR3 loop spans 14 amino acids. Germline CDR1 is MRHNA and CDR2 is SNTAGT.

CDR3 region: CASSFEKLLRTGDGPYEQYF. Written as DNA, the CDR3 is TGTGCCAGCAGTTTCGAAAAATTATTAAGGACAGGGGATGGTCCATACGAGCAGTACTTC. This sequence joins TRBV28 and TRBJ2-7, with 9 bases matching TRBD1. The CDR3 has 20 amino acids. Germline lookup yields CDR1 MDHEN and CDR2 SYDVKM. J was trimmed by 4 bases and V by 3 bases; bases with no gene match: 22.

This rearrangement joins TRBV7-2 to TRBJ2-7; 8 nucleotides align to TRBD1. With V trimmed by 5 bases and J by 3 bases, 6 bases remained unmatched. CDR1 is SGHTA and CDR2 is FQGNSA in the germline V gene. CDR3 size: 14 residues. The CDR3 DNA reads TGTGCCAGCAGCGCAACAGGGGGGAGCTACGAGCAGTACTTC. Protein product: CASSATGGSYEQYF.

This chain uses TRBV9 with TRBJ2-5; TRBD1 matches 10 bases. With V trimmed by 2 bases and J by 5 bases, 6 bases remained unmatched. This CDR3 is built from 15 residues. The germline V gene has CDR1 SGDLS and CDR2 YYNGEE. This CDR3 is CASSVGTGVLETQYF. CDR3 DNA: TGTGCCAGCAGCGTCGGGACAGGGGTTCTGGAGACCCAGTACTTC.

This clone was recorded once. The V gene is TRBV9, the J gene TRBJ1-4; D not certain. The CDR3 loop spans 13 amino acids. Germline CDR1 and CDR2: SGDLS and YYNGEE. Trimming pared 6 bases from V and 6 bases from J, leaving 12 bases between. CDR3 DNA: TGTGCCAGCAATGCCGGCCAGGATGAAAAACTGTTTTTT. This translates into CASNAGQDEKLFF.

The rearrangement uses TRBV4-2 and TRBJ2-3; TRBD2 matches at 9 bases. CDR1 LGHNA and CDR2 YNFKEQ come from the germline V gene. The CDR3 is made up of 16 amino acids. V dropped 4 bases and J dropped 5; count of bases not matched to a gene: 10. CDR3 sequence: CASSPYSGSNVDTQYF. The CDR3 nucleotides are TGTGCCAGCAGCCCGTATAGCGGGAGTAATGTAGATACGCAGTATTTT.

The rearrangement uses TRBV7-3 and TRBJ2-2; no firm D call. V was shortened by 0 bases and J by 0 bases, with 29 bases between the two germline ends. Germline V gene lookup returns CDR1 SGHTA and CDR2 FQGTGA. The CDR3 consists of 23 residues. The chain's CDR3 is CASSLTESKTRSFHRSNTGELFF. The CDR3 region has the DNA TGTGCCAGCAGCTTAACGGAATCAAAGACTCGTAGCTTTCACCGATCGAACACCGGGGAGCTGTTTTTT.

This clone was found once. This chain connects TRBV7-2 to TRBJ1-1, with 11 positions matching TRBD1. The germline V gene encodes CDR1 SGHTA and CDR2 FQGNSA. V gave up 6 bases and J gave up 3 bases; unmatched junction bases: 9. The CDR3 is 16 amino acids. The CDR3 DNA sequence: TGTGCCAGCAGGAGGACAGGGGGCGCCGTCTACACTGAAGCTTTCTTT. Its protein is CASRRTGGAVYTEAFF.

The CDR3 sequence: CSPKQQETQYF. The CDR3 DNA reads TGCAGTCCTAAACAGCAAGAGACCCAGTACTTC. The chain has TRBV20-1 and TRBJ2-5, with D unclear. V was trimmed by 8 bases and J by 2 bases, leaving 9 bases between them. In germline, CDR1 is DFQATT, CDR2 SNEGSKA (reference sequence). The CDR3 sequence is 11 residues long.

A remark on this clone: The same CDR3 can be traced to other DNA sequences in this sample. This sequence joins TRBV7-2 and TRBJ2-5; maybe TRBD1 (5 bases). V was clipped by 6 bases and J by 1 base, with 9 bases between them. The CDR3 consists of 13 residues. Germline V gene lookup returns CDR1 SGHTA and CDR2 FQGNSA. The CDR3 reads CASSRRGQETQYF. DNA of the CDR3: TGTGCCAGCAGTCGTAGGGGCCAAGAGACCCAGTACTTC. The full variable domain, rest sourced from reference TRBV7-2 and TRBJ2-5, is GAGVSQSPSNKVTEKGKDVELRCDPISGHTALYWYRQSLGQGLEFLIYFQGNSAPDKSGLPSDRFSAERTGGSVSTLTIQRTQQEDSAVYLCASSRRGQETQYFGPGTRLLVL.

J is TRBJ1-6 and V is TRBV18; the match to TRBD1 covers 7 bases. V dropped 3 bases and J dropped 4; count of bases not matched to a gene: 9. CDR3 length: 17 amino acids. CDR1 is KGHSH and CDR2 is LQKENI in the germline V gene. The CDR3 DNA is TGTGCCAGCTCACCCGCGGGACAGCTCGTTTATAATTCACCCCTCCACTTT. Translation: CASSPAGQLVYNSPLHF. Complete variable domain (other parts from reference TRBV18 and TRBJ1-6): NAGVMQNPRHLVRRRGQEARLRCSPMKGHSHVYWYRQLPEEGLKFMVYLQKENIIDESGMPKERFSAEFPKEGPSILRIQQVVRGDSAAYFCASSPAGQLVYNSPLHFGNGTRLTVT.

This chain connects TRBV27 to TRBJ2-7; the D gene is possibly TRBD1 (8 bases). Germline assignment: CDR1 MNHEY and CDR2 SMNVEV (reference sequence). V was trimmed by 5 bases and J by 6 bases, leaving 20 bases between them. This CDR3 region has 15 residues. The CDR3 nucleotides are TGTGCCAGCAGTCCGTCACAGGGGGGGTATTCCGAGCAGTACTTC. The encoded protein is CASSPSQGGYSEQYF.

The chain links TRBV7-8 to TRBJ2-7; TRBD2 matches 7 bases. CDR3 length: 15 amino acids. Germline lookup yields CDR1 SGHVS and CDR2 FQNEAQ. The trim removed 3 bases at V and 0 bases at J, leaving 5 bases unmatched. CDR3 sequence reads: CASSFWAGASYEQYF. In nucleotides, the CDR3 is TGTGCCAGCAGCTTCTGGGCGGGAGCCTCCTACGAGCAGTACTTC.

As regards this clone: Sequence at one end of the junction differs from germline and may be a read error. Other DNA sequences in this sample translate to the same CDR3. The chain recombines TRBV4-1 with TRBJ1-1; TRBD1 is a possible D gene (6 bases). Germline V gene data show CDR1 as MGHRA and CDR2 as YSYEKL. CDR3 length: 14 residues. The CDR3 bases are TGCGCCAGCAGCCAGGGGCAGGGGTTGACTGAAGCCTTCTTT. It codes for CASSQGQGLTEAFF.

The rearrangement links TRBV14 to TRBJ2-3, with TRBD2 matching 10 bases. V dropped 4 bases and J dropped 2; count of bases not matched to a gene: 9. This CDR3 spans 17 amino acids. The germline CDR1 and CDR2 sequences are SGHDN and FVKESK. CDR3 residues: CASSLGWSGRATDTQYF. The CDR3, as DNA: TGTGCCAGCAGCCTAGGGTGGAGCGGGAGGGCCACAGATACGCAGTATTTT.

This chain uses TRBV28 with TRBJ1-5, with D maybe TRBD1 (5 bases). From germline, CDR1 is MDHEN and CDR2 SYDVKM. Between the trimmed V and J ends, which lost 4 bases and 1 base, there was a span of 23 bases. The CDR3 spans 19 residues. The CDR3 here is CASSSRQSPGRGSNQPQHF. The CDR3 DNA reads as TGTGCCAGCAGTTCGCGGCAAAGTCCGGGACGGGGGAGCAATCAGCCCCAGCATTTT.

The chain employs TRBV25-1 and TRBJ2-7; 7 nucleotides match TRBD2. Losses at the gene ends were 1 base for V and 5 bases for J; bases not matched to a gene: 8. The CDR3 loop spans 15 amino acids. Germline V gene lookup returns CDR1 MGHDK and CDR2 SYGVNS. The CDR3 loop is CASSEWGGTGNEQYF. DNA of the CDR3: TGTGCCAGCAGTGAATGGGGGGGGACCGGCAACGAGCAGTACTTC.

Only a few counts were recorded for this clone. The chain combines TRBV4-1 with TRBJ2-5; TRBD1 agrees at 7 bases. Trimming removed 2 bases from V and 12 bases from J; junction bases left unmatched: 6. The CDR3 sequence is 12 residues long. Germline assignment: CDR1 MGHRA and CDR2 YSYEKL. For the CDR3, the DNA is TGCGCCAGCAGCCAACCCGGACAGGAGAAGTACTTC. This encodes CASSQPGQEKYF.

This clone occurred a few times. CDR3 region: CASRTGAAYGYTF. The DNA of the CDR3 is TGTGCCAGCCGGACAGGGGCCGCCTATGGCTACACCTTC. The chain employs TRBV6-1 and TRBJ1-2, with 9 bases fitting TRBD1. The germline V gene encodes CDR1 MNHNS and CDR2 SASEGT. There are 13 residues in the CDR3. The ends lost 8 bases at V and 4 bases at J; junction bases unmatched: 5.

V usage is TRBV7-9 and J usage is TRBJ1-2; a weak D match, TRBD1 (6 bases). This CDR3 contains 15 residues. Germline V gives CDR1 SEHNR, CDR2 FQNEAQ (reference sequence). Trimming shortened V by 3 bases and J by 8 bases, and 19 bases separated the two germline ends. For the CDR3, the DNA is TGTGCCAGCAGCTTCGATAAGAACAGGGTTAGGGGCTACACCTTC. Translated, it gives CASSFDKNRVRGYTF.

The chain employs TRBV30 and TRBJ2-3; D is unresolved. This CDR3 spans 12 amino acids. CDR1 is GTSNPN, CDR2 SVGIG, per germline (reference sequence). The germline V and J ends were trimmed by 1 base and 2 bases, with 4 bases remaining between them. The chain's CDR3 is CAWSELTDTQYF. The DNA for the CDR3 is TGTGCCTGGAGTGAGCTCACAGATACGCAGTATTTT. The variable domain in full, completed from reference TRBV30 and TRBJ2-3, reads SQTIHQWPATLVQPVGSPLSLECTVEGTSNPNLYWYRQAAGRGLQLLFYSVGIGQISSEVPQNLSASRPQDRQFILSSKKLLLSDSGFYLCAWSELTDTQYFGPGTRLTVL.

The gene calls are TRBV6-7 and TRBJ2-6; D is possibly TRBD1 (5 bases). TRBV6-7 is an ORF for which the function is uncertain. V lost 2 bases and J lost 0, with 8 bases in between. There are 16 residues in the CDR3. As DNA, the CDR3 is TGTGCCAGCAGTTACCAGGGCACCTCTGGGGCCAACGTCCTGACTTTC. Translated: CASSYQGTSGANVLTF.

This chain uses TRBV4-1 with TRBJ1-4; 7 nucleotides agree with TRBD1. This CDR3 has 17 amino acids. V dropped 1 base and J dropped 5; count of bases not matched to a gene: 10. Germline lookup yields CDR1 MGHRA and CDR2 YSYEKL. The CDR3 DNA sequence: TGCGCCAGCAGCCAAGGTGCCGCACGGGACAGAAATGAAAAACTGTTTTTT. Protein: CASSQGAARDRNEKLFF.

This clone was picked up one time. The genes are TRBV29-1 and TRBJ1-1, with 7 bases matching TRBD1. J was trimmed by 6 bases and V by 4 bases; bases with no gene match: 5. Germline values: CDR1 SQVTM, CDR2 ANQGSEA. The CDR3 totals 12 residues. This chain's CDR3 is CSVVQGPPEAFF. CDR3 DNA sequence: TGCAGCGTTGTACAGGGGCCCCCTGAAGCTTTCTTT.

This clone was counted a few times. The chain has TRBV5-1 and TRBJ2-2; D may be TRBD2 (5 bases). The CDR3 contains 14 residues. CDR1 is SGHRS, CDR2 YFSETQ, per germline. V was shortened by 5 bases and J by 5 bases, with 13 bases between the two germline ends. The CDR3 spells CASRSTSGTGELFF. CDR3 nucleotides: TGCGCCAGCAGGAGTACTTCGGGGACCGGGGAGCTGTTTTTT.

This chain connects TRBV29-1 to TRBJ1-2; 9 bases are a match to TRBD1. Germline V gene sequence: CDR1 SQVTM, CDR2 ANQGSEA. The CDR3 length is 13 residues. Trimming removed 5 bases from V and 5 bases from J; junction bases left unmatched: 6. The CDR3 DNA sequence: TGCAGCGTTCGGGACAGGGCCTTTTATGGCTACACCTTC. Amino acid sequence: CSVRDRAFYGYTF.